The rows below give T cell receptor beta chains drawn from one sample of a study of T cells in Graves' hyperthyroidism and ophthalmopathy. A single record per CDR3 protein comes from TCRdb applying MiXCR to the multiplex PCR reads. The table lists 490,000 or so distinct CDR3 sequences, about 16% of them singletons. The sequenced material came from blood. The receptors were gathered from a woman under 40 with Graves' ophthalmopathy. Both conserved end residues are part of each CDR3. A D gene is named only where the DNA matches it firmly. Not every row has a clone size; where given, it reads once, few, many or a size class.

d_call | j_call | v_call | clone_size | cdr3_nt | cdr3_aa
TRBD1 | TRBJ1-2 | TRBV12-3/TRBV12-4 | few | TGTGCCAGTTCCCAGGGGGCTGGCTACACCTTC | CASSQGAGYTF
. | TRBJ2-1 | TRBV3-2 | few | TGTGCCAGCAGCCAAGTTGACACAAGCAATGAGCAGTTCTTC | CASSQVDTSNEQFF
TRBD2 | TRBJ2-5 | TRBV27 | . | TGTGCCAGCAGTTCGCTTTTTGGACTAGCAGCACAAGAGACCCAGTACTTC | CASSSLFGLAAQETQYF
. | TRBJ2-7 | TRBV6-5 | many | TGTGCCAGCAGTTACTCGACGTCCTACGAGCAGTACTTC | CASSYSTSYEQYF
. | TRBJ1-5 | TRBV27 | many | TGTGCCAGCAGCCTCAGCGGCAGAAGTTATAGCAATCAGCCCCAGCATTTT | CASSLSGRSYSNQPQHF
. | TRBJ2-5 | TRBV20-1 | . | TGCAGTGCTAGAAGCTTGGAGACCCAGTACTTC | CSARSLETQYF
. | TRBJ2-2 | TRBV7-2 | . | TGTGCCAGCAGCTTAGTACACACCGGGGAGCTGTTTTTT | CASSLVHTGELFF
. | TRBJ1-1 | TRBV30 | many | TGTGCCTGGAGGGTTCGAACCCTGGACACTGAAGCTTTCTTT | CAWRVRTLDTEAFF
. | TRBJ2-2 | TRBV11-2 | many | TGTGCCAGCAGCATGACAAGGACCGGGGAGCTGTTTTTT | CASSMTRTGELFF
. | TRBJ1-5 | TRBV19 | . | TGTGCCAGTAGTACCATGGGCCCCGGGGGTCAGCCCCAGCATTTT | CASSTMGPGGQPQHF
. | TRBJ2-2 | TRBV27 | many | TGTGCCAGCAGTTTATCGAGGACCGGGGAGCTGTTTTTT | CASSLSRTGELFF
. | TRBJ2-7 | TRBV5-5 | many | TGTGCCAGCAGCTTGGGGTTTGGTATCGAGCAGTACTTC | CASSLGFGIEQYF
. | TRBJ2-5 | TRBV30 | few | TGTGCCTGGAGTGACGGGGCGGAGACCCAGTACTTC | CAWSDGAETQYF
. | TRBJ2-1 | TRBV19 | once | TGTGCCAGTCAATTCCGCAATGAGCAGTTCTTC | CASQFRNEQFF
TRBD1 | TRBJ2-2 | TRBV24-1 | few | TGTGCCACCAGCCTGACAGGGATCACCGGGGAGCTGTTTTTT | CATSLTGITGELFF